This T cell receptor (beta chain) was documented in a study of cytomegalovirus exposure and HLA in healthy donors. Study-wide results and caveats: Rare TCR sequences predominated, though certain public TCRs were found in many donors. Accurate predictions that matched the HLA-A and HLA-B alleles of most subjects were reportedly made from TCR beta sequences. The authors confirmed in vitro that three CMV-associated chains were specific for CMV antigens.

Primers included in the PCR were 60 Vbeta and 13 Jbeta primers. The data were produced by immunoSEQ multiplex PCR, yet TCRdb's version contains in-frame clones alone and is incomplete. The table shows around 140,000 clones, with approximately 80% occurring only once. Trimming shortened V by 7 bases and J by 12 bases, and 25 bases separated the two germline ends. The germline V gene encodes CDR1 MDHEN and CDR2 SYDVKM. This CDR3 is 14 amino acids long. This clone appeared a few times. Its antigen is not known. The sequenced sample consisted of PBMCs. V usage is TRBV28 and J usage is TRBJ2-7; TRBD2 might be the D (6 bases). The clonotype originates from a woman younger than 30 in good health and CMV-seropositive. Here the CDR3 reads CASTRGTDPPIGYF. The CDR3 DNA reads TGTGCCAGCACCCGCGGGACGGATCCTCCTATAGGGTACTTC.